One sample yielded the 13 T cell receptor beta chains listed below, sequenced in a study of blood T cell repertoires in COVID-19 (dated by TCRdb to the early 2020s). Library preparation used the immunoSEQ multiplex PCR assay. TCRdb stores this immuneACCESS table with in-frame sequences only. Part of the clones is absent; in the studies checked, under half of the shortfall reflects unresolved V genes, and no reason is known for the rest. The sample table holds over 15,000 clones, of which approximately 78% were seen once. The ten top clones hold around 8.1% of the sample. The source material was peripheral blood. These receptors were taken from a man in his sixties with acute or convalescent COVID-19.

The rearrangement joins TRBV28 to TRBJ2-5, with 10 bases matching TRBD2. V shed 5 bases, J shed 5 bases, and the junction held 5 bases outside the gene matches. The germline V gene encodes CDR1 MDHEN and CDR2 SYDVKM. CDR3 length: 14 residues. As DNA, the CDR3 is TGTGCCAGCAGTCTAGCGGGGGTTAGGGAGACCCAGTACTTC. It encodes CASSLAGVRETQYF.

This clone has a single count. The CDR3 region is CASSLTGENYGYTF. The CDR3, as DNA: TGTGCCAGCAGCTTGACAGGGGAGAACTATGGCTACACCTTC. The rearrangement links TRBV5-6 to TRBJ1-2, with 7 nucleotides matching TRBD1. The CDR3 is made up of 14 amino acids. The V gene end was trimmed by 1 base and the J gene end by 2 bases; junction bases not matched to a gene: 2. Germline V gives CDR1 SGHDT, CDR2 YYEEEE.

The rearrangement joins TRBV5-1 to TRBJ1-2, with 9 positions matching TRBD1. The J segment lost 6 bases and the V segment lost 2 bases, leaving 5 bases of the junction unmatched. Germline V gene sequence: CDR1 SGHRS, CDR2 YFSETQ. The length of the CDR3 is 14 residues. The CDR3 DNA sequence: TGCGCCAGCAGCTTATCTACAGGGGGCGATGGCTACACCTTC. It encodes CASSLSTGGDGYTF.

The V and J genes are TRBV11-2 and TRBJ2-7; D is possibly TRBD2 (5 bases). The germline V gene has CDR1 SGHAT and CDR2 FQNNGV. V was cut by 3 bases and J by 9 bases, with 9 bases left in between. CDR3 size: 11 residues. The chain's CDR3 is CASSFSEAQYF. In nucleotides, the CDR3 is TGTGCCAGCAGCTTTTCGGAGGCGCAGTACTTC.

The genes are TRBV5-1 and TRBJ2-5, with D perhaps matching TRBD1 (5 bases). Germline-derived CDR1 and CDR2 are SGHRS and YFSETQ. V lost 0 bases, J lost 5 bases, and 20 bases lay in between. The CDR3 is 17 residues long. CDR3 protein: CASSLAVGAGLRETQYF. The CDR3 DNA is TGCGCCAGCAGCTTGGCAGTTGGGGCAGGGCTAAGGGAGACCCAGTACTTC.

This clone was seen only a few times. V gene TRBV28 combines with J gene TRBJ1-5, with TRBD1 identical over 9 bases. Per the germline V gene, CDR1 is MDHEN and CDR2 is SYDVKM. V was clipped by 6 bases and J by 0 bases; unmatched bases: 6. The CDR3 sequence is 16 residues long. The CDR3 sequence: CASRGDRVYSNQPQHF. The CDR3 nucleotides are TGTGCCAGCAGGGGGGACAGGGTGTATAGCAATCAGCCCCAGCATTTT.

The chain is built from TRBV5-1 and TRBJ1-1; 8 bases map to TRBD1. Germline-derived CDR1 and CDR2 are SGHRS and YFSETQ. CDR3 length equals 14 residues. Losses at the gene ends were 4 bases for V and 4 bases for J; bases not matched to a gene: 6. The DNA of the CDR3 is TGCGCCAGCAGCGAAAACAGGGGGGTCACTGAAGCTTTCTTT. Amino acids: CASSENRGVTEAFF.

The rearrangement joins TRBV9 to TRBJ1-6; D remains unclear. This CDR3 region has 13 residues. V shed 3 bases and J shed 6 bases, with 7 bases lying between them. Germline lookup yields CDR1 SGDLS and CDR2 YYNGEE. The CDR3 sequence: CASSALINSPLHF. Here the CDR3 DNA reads TGTGCCAGCAGCGCGCTAATTAATTCACCCCTCCACTTT.

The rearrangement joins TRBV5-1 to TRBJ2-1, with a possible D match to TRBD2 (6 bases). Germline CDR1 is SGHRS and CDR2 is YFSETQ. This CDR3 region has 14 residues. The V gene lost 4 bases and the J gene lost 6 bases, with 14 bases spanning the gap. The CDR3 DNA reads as TGCGCCAGCAGCGGGGGACTTAATAGCAATGAGCAGTTCTTC. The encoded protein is CASSGGLNSNEQFF. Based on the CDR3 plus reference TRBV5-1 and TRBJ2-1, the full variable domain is KAGVTQTPRYLIKTRGQQVTLSCSPISGHRSVSWYQQTPGQGLQFLFEYFSETQRNKGNFPGRFSGRQFSNSRSEMNVSTLELGDSALYLCASSGGLNSNEQFFGPGTRLTVL.

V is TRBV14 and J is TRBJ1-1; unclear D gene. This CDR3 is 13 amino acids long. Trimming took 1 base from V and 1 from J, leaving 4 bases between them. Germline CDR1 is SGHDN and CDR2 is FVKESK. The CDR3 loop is CASSQGGNTEAFF. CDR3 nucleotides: TGTGCCAGCAGCCAAGGAGGGAACACTGAAGCTTTCTTT. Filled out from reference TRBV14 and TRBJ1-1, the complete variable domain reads EAGVTQFPSHSVIEKGQTVTLRCDPISGHDNLYWYRRVMGKEIKFLLHFVKESKQDESGMPNNRFLAERTGGTYSTLKVQPAELEDSGVYFCASSQGGNTEAFFGQGTRLTVV.

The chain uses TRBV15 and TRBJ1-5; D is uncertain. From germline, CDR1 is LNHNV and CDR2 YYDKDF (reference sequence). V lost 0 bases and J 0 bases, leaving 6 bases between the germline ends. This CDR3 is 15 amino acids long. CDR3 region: CATSRDRGSNQPQHF. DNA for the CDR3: TGTGCCACCAGCAGAGACCGCGGTAGCAATCAGCCCCAGCATTTT.

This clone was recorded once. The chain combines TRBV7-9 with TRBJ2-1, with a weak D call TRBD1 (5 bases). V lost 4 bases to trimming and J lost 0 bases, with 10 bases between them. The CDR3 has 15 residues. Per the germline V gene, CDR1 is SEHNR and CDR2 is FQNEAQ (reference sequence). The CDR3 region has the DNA TGTGCCAGCAGCTCACGACAGCACTCCTACAATGAGCAGTTCTTC. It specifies CASSSRQHSYNEQFF.

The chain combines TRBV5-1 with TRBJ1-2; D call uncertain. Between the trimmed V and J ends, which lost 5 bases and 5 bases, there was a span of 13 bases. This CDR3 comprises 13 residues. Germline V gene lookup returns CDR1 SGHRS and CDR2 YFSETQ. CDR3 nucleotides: TGCGCCAGCAGTATCGGGATTCTATATGGCTACACCTTC. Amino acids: CASSIGILYGYTF.